Listed here are 5 T cell receptor beta chains from one sample, sequenced in a study of T cell changes during pregnancy in multiple sclerosis. Produced via immunoSEQ multiplex PCR; TCRdb's table is partial and in-frame only. The sample records fewer than 40,000 clones, roughly nine tenths being singletons. This specimen was CD8+ T cells from peripheral blood mononuclear cells, taken before pregnancy. The receptors were gathered from a female donor with multiple sclerosis, enrolled in a pregnancy study.

V gene TRBV19 combines with J gene TRBJ1-2; 12 nucleotides match TRBD1. Germline V gene data show CDR1 as LNHDA and CDR2 as SQIVND (reference sequence). The CDR3 runs 17 residues. Germline trimming cut 9 bases from V and 3 bases from J; bases unmatched to any gene: 14. The CDR3, as DNA: TGTGCCAGCGAAAACTATCCCGGGACAGGGGGCGACTATGGCTACACCTTC. Its protein product is CASENYPGTGGDYGYTF.

The DNA for the CDR3 is TGCAGCGACAGGGGGCCGGGGTCCTATGGCTACACCTTC. It codes for CSDRGPGSYGYTF. The rearrangement uses TRBV29-1 and TRBJ1-2, with TRBD1 identical over 9 bases. Germline values: CDR1 SQVTM, CDR2 ANQGSEA. CDR3 length: 13 amino acids. Trimming cost V 7 bases and J 4 bases; bases outside gene matches: 7.

The V gene is TRBV5-1, the J gene TRBJ2-1; the D gene is possibly TRBD2 (6 bases). The V gene lost 4 bases and the J gene lost 8 bases, with 37 bases spanning the gap. Germline loops: CDR1 SGHRS, CDR2 YFSETQ. CDR3 length equals 21 residues. In DNA, the CDR3 is TGCGCCAGCAGCCCCTCTGGTGGGATTGCTACTTTGAATCTGAGGAGGGATGAGCAGTTCTTC. Its protein is CASSPSGGIATLNLRRDEQFF.

The chain combines TRBV6-1 with TRBJ2-7; 8 nucleotides align to TRBD2. Germline V CDR1 and CDR2: MNHNS, SASEGT. The J segment lost 2 bases and the V segment lost 7 bases, leaving 7 bases of the junction unmatched. The CDR3 length is 14 residues. CDR3: CASNQAGATYEQYF. Here the CDR3 DNA reads TGTGCCAGCAACCAAGCGGGAGCAACCTACGAGCAGTACTTC.

This clone occurred once. The J gene is TRBJ1-5, the V gene TRBV19; D unresolved. The CDR3 runs 15 residues. V was clipped by 1 base and J by 4 bases, with 11 bases between them. CDR1 LNHDA and CDR2 SQIVND come from the germline V gene (reference sequence). This CDR3 reads CASSIVVGSNQPQHF. In DNA, the CDR3 is TGTGCCAGTAGTATAGTTGTCGGGTCTAATCAGCCCCAGCATTTT.